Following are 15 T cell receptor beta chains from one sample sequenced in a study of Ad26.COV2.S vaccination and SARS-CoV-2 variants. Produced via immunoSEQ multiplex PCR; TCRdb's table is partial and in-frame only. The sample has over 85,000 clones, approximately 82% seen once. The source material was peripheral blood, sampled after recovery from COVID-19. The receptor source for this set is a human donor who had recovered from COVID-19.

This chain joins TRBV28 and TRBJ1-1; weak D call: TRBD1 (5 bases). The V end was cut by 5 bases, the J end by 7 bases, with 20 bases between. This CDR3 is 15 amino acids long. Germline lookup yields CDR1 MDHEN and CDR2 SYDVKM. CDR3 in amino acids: CASSPWGGKASEAFF. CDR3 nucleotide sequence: TGTGCCAGCAGTCCTTGGGGGGGTAAGGCCAGTGAAGCTTTCTTT.

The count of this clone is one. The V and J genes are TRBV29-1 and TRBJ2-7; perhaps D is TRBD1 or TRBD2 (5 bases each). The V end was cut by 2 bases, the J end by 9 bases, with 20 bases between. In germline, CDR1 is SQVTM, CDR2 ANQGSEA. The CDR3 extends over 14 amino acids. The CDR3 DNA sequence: TGCAGCGTTGAACCAGGGACCGACAGCGGAAGGCAGTACTTC. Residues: CSVEPGTDSGRQYF.

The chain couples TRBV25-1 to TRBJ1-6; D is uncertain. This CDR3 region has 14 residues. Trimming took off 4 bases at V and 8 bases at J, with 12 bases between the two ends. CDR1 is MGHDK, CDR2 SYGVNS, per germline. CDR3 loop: CASSARNAYSPLHF. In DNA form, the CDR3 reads TGTGCCAGCAGTGCCAGGAACGCGTATTCACCCCTCCACTTT.

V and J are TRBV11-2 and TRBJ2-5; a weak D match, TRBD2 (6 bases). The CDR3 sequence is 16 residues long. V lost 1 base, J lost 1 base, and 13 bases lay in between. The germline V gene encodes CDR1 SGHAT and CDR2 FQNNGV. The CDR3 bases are TGTGCCAGCAGCTTAGTTGCTAGCGCAGTCCAAGAGACCCAGTACTTC. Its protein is CASSLVASAVQETQYF.

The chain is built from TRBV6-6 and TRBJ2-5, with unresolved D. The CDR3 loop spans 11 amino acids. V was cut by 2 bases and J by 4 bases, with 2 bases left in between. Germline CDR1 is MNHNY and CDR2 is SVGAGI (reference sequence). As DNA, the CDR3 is TGTGCCAGCAGTTACCGAGAGACCCAGTACTTC. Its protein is CASSYRETQYF.

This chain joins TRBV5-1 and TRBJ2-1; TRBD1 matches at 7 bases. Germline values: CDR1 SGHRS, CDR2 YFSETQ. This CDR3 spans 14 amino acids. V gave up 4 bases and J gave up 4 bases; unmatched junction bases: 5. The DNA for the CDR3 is TGCGCCAGCAGCCCCGACAGGGATTACAATGAGCAGTTCTTC. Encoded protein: CASSPDRDYNEQFF. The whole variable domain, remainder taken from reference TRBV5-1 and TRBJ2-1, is KAGVTQTPRYLIKTRGQQVTLSCSPISGHRSVSWYQQTPGQGLQFLFEYFSETQRNKGNFPGRFSGRQFSNSRSEMNVSTLELGDSALYLCASSPDRDYNEQFFGPGTRLTVL.

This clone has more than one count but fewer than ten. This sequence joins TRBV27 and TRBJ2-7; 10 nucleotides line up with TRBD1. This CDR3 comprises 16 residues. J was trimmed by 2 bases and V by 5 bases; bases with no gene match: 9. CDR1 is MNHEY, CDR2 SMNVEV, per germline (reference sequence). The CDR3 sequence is CASSALGDRGTYEQYF. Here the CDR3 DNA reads TGTGCCAGCAGTGCCCTCGGGGACAGGGGCACCTACGAGCAGTACTTC.

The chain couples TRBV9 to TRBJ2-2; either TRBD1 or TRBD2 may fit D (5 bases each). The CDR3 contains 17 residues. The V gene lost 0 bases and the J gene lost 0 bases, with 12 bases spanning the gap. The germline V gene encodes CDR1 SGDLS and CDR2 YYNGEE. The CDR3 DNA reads TGTGCCAGCAGCGTAGCTAAGGGACGGCCGAACACCGGGGAGCTGTTTTTT. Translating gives CASSVAKGRPNTGELFF.

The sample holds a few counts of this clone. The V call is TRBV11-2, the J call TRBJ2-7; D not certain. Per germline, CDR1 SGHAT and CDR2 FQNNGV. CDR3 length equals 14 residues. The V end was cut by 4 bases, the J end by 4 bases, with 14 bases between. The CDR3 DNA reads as TGTGCCAGCAGCTCTGCTTGGGTCGGGTACGAGCAGTACTTC. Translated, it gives CASSSAWVGYEQYF.

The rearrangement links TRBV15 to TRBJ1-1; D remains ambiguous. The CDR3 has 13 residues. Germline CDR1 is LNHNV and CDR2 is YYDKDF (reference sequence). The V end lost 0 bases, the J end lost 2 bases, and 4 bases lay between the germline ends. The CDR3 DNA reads TGTGCCACCAGCAGAGAAGTCAACACTGAAGCTTTCTTT. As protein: CATSREVNTEAFF.

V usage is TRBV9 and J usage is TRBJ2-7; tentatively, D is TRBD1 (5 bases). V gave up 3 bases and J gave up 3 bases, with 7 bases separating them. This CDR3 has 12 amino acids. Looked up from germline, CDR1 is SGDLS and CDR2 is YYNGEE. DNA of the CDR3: TGTGCCAGCAGCGCAAGGGGCTACGAGCAGTACTTC. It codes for CASSARGYEQYF.

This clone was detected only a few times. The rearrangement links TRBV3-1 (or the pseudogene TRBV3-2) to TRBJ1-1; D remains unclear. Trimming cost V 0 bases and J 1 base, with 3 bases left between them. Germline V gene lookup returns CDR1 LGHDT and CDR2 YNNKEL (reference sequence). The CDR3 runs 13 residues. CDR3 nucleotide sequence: TGTGCCAGCAGCCAAGACAGGAACACTGAAGCTTTCTTT. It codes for CASSQDRNTEAFF.

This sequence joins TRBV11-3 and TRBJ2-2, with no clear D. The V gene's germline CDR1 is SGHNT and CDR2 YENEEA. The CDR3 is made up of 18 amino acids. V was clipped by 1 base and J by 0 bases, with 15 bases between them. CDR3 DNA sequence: TGTGCCAGCAGCTTAGTCGTGTGGTCCCGTACGAACACCGGGGAGCTGTTTTTT. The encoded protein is CASSLVVWSRTNTGELFF.

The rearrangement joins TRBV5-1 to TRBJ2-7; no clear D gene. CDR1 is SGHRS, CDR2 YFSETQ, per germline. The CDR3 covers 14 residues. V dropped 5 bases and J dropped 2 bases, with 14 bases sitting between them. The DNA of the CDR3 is TGCGCCAGCAGGCCGTCACCAGGCACCTACGAGCAGTACTTC. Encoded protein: CASRPSPGTYEQYF.

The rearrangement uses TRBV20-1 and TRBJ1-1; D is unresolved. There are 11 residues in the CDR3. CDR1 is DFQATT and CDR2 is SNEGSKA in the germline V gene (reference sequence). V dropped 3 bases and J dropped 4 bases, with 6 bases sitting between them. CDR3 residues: CSASRVTEAFF. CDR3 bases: TGCAGTGCTAGTCGGGTCACTGAAGCTTTCTTT.